Sequencing of this T cell receptor (beta chain) was carried out in a study of identical twins. This clonotype has just a few counts. TCRdb passed the 5' RACE reads through MiXCR, listing each CDR3 protein once. The sample lists 550,000 to 700,000 distinct CDR3 sequences; around 9.6% were seen once. The germline V gene has CDR1 LNHNV and CDR2 YYDKDF (reference sequence). The CDR3 is 15 residues long. Trimming left V 1 base short and J 7 bases short, with 13 bases between. The sample was also linked to a second study, of yellow fever vaccine responses in identical twins.

The material sequenced was PBMCs. The chain is built from TRBV15 and TRBJ1-4; D may be TRBD1 (6 bases). This sequence originates from a woman aged 18-29 years in good health. CDR3 DNA sequence: TGTGCCACCAGCAGAGTCGGCAGGGGCCCTGAAAAACTGTTTTTT. Amino acids: CATSRVGRGPEKLFF.